This T cell receptor (beta chain) was observed in a study of cytomegalovirus exposure and HLA in healthy donors. Trimming removed 0 bases at V and 3 bases at J, with 6 bases between. CDR3 length equals 13 residues. From germline, CDR1 is LNHNV and CDR2 YYDKDF (reference sequence). Sequencing used immunoSEQ multiplex PCR; TCRdb keeps in-frame clones, though not all of them. The sample yields about 65,000 clones, 90% to 95% seen once. This clone was recorded only once. This chain joins TRBV15 and TRBJ2-7; D might be TRBD1 (6 bases). Sequencing was done on a sample of PBMCs. The clonotype was recovered from a woman between 18 and 29 years old in good health and CMV-seronegative. This CDR3 reads CATSRDRGYEQYF. The DNA of the CDR3 is TGTGCCACCAGCAGAGACAGGGGCTACGAGCAGTACTTC.